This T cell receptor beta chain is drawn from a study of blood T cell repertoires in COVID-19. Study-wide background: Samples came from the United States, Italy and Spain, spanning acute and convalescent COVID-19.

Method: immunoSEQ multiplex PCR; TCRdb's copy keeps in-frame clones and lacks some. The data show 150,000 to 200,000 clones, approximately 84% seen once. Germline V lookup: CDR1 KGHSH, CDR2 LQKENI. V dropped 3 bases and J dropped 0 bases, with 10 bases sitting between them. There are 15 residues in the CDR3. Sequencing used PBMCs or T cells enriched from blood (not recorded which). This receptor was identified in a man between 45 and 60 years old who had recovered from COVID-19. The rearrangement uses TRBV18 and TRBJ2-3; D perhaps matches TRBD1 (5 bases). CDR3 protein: CASSPQGASTDTQYF. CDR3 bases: TGTGCCAGCTCACCCCAGGGTGCTAGCACAGATACGCAGTATTTT. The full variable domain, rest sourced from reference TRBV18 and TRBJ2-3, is NAGVMQNPRHLVRRRGQEARLRCSPMKGHSHVYWYRQLPEEGLKFMVYLQKENIIDESGMPKERFSAEFPKEGPSILRIQQVVRGDSAAYFCASSPQGASTDTQYFGPGTRLTVL.